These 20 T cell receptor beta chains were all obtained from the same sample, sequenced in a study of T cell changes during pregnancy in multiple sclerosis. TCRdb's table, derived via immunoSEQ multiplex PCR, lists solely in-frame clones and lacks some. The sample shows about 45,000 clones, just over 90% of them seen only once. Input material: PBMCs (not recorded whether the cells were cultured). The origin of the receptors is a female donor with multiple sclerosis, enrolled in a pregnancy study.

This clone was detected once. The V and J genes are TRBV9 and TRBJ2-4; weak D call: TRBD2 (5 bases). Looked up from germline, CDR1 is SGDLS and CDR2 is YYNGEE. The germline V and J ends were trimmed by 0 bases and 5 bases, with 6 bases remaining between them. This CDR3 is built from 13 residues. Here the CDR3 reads CASSVDGENIQYF. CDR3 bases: TGTGCCAGCAGCGTAGACGGGGAAAACATTCAGTACTTC.

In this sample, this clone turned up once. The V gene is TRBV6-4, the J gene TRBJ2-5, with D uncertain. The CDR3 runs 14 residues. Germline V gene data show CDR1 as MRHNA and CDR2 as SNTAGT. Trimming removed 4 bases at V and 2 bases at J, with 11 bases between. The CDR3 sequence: CASSADGSQETQYF. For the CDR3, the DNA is TGTGCCAGCAGTGCCGATGGCTCACAAGAGACCCAGTACTTC.

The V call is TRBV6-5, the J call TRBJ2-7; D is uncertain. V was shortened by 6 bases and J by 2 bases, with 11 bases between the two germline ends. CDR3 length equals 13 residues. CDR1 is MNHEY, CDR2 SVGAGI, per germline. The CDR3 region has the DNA TGTGCCAGCAGGCTCTCAGGAGCCTACGAGCAGTACTTC. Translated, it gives CASRLSGAYEQYF.

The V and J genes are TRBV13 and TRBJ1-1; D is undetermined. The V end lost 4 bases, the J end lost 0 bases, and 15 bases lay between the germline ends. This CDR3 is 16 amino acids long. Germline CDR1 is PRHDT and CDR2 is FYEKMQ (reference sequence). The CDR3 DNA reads TGTGCCAGCAGCTCTAAGGACCGCACCATGAACACTGAAGCTTTCTTT. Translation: CASSSKDRTMNTEAFF.

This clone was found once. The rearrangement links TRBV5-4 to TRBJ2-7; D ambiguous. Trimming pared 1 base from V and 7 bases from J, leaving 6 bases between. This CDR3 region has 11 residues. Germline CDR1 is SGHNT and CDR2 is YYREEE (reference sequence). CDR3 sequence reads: CASSLSEEQYF. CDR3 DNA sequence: TGTGCCAGCAGCTTGAGTGAGGAGCAGTACTTC.

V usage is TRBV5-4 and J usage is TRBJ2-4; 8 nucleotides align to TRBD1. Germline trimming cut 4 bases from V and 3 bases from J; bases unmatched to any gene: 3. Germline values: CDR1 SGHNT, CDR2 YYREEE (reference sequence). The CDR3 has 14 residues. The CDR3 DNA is TGTGCCAGCAGCCACACAGGGGGCAAAAACATTCAGTACTTC. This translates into CASSHTGGKNIQYF.

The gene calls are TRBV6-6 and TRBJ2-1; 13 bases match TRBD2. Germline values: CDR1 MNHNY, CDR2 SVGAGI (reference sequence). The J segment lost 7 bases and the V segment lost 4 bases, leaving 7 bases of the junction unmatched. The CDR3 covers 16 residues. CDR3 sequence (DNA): TGTGCCAGCAGTTCCAAAACTAGCGGGAGGGGGAATGAGCAGTTCTTC. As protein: CASSSKTSGRGNEQFF.

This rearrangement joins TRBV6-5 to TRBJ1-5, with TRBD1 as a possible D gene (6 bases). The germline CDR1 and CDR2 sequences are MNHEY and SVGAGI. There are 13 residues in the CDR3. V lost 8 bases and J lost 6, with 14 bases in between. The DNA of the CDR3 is TGTGCCAGCTCAACAGGGCGGGGTCAGCCCCAGCATTTT. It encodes CASSTGRGQPQHF.

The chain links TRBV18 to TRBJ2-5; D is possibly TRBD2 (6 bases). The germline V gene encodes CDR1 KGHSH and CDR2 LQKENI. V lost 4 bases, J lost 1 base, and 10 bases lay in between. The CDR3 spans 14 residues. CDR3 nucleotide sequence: TGTGCCAGCTCACTCATGACTAGCCAAGAGACCCAGTACTTC. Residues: CASSLMTSQETQYF.

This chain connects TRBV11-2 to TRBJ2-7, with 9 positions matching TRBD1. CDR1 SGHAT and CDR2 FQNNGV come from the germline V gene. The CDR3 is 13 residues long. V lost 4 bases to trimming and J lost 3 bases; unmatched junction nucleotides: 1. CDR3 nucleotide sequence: TGTGCCAGCAGCTCGGGACAGGGCTACGAGCAGTACTTC. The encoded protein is CASSSGQGYEQYF.

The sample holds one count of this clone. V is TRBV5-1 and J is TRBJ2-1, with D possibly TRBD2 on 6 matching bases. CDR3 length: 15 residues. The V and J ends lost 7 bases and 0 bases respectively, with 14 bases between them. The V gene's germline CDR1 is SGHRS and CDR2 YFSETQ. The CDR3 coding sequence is TGCGCCAGCCGGGAAAGCGGGCACTCCTACAATGAGCAGTTCTTC. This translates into CASRESGHSYNEQFF.

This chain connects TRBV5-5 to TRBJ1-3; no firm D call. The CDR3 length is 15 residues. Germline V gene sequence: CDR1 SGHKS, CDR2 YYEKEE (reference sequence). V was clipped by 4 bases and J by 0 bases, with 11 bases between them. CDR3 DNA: TGTGCCAGCAGCACGGACCGTAACTCTGGAAACACCATATATTTT. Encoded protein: CASSTDRNSGNTIYF. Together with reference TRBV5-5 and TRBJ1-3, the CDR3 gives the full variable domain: DAGVTQSPTHLIKTRGQQVTLRCSPISGHKSVSWYQQVLGQGPQFIFQYYEKEERGRGNFPDRFSARQFPNYSSELNVNALLLGDSALYLCASSTDRNSGNTIYFGEGSWLTVV.

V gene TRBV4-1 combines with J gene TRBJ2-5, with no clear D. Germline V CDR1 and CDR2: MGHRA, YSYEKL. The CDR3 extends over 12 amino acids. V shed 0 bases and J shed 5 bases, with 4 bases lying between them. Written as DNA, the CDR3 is TGCGCCAGCAGCCAAGACCGGGAGACCCAGTACTTC. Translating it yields CASSQDRETQYF.

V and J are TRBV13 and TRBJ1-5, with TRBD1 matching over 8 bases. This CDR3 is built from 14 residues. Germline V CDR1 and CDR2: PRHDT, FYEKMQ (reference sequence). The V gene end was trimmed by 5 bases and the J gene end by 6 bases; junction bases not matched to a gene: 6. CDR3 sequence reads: CASSIGQGGQPQHF. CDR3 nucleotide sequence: TGTGCCAGCAGCATCGGACAGGGCGGTCAGCCCCAGCATTTT.

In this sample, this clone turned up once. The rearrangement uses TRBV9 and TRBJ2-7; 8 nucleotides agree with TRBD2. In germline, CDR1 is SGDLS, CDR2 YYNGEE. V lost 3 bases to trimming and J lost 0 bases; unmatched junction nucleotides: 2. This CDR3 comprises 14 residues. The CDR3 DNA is TGTGCCAGCAGCGAGACTAGCGACTCCTACGAGCAGTACTTC. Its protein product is CASSETSDSYEQYF.

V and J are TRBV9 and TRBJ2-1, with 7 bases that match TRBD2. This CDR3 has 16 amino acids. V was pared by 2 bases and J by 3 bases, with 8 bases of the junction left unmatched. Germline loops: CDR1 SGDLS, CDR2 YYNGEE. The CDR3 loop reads CASSVRTSDLYNEQFF. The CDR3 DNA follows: TGTGCCAGCAGCGTTCGGACTAGTGATCTCTACAATGAGCAGTTCTTC.

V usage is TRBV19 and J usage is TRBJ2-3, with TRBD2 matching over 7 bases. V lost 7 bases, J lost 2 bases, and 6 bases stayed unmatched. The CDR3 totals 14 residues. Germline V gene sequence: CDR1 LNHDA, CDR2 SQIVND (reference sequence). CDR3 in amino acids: CASTQGLVTDTQYF. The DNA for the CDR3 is TGTGCCAGTACTCAAGGACTAGTCACAGATACGCAGTATTTT.

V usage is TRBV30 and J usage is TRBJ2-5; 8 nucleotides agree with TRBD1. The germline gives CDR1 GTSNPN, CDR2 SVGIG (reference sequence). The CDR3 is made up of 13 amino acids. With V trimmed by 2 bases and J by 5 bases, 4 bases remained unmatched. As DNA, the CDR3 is TGTGCCTGGAGTTTCGACAGGGGCGAGACCCAGTACTTC. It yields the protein CAWSFDRGETQYF.

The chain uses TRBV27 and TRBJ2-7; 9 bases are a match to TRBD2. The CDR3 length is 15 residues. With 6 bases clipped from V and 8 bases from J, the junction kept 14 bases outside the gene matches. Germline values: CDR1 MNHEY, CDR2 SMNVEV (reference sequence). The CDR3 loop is CASRDSGGVRMKQYF. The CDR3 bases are TGTGCCAGCAGGGATAGCGGGGGCGTCCGTATGAAGCAGTACTTC.

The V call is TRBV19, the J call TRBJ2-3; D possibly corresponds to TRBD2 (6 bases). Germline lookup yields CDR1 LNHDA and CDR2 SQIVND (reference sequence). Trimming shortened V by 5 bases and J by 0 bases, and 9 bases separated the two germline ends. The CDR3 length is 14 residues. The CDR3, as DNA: TGTGCCAGTAGTCCAGGGACTAGCACAGATACGCAGTATTTT. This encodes CASSPGTSTDTQYF.